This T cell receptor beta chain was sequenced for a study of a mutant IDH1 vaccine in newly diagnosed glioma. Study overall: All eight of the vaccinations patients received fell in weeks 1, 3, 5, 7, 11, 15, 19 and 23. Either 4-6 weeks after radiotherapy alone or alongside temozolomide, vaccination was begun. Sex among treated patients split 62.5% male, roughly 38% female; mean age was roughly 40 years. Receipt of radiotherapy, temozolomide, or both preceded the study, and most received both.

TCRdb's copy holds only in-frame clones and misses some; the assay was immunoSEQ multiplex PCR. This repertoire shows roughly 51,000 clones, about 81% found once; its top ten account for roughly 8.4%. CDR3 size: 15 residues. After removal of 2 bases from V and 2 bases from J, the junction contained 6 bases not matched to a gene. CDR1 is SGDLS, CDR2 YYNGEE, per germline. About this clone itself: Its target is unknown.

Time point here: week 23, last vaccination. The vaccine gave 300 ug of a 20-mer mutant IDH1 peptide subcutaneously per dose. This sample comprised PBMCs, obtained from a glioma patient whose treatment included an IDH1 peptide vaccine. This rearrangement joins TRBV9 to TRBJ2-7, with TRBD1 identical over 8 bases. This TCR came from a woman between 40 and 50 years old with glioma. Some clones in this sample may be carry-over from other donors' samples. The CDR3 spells CASSVFDRGPYEQYF. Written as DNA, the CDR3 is TGTGCCAGCAGCGTCTTTGACAGGGGCCCCTACGAGCAGTACTTC.